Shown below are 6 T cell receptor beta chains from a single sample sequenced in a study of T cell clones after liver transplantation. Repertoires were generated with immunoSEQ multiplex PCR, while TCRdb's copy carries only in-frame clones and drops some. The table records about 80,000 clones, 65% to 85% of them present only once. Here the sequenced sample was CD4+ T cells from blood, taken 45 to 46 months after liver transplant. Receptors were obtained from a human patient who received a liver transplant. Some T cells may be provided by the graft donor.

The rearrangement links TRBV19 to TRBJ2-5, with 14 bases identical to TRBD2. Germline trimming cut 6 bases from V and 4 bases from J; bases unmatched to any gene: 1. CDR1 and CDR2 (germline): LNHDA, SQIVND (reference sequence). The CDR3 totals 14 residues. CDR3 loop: CASSGTSGRETQYF. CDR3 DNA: TGTGCCAGTAGCGGGACTAGCGGGAGAGAGACCCAGTACTTC.

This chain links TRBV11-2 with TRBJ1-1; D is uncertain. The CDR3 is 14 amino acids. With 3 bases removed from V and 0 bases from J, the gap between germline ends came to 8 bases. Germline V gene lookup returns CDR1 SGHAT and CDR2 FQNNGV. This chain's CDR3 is CASSLGRLNTEAFF. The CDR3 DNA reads TGTGCCAGCAGCTTGGGCAGGTTGAACACTGAAGCTTTCTTT.

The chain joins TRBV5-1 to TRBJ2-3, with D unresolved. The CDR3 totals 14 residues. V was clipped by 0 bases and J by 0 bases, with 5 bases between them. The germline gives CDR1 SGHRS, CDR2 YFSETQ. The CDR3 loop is CASSLASSTDTQYF. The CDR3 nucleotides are TGCGCCAGCAGCTTGGCCTCAAGCACAGATACGCAGTATTTT.

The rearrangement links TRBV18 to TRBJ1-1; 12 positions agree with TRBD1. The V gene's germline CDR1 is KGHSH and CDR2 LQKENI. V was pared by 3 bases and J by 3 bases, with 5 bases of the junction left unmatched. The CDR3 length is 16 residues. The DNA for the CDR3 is TGTGCCAGCTCACCCTTGGGACAGGGGGCGGACACTGAAGCTTTCTTT. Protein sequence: CASSPLGQGADTEAFF.

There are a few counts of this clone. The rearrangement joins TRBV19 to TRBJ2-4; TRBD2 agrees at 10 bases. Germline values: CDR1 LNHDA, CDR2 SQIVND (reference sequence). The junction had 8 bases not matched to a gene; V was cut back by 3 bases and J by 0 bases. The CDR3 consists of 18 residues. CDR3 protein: CASSILAGVVEAKNIQYF. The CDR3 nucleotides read TGTGCCAGTAGTATCCTAGCGGGAGTGGTTGAAGCCAAAAACATTCAGTACTTC.

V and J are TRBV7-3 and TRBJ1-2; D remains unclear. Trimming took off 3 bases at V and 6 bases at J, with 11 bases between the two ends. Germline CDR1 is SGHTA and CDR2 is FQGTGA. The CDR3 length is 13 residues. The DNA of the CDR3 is TGTGCCAGCAGCTTCTACTTGGGGAATGGCTACACCTTC. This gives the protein CASSFYLGNGYTF. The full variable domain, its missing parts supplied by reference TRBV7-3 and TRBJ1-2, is GAGVSQTPSNKVTEKGKYVELRCDPISGHTALYWYRQSLGQGPEFLIYFQGTGAADDSGLPNDRFFAVRPEGSVSTLKIQRTERGDSAVYLCASSFYLGNGYTFGSGTRLTVV.